This TCR beta chain stems from a study of blood T cell repertoires in COVID-19. Sequenced by immunoSEQ multiplex PCR; TCRdb stores in-frame clones only, minus some. This table holds roughly 220,000 clones, 90% found once. This TCR derives from a man aged 25 to 45 who had been exposed to COVID-19. The source material was PBMCs or T cells enriched from blood (not recorded which).

DNA for the CDR3: TGTGCCTGGTCCCCGGGATTCGGATTGAACACTGAAGCTTTCTTT. It is translated as CAWSPGFGLNTEAFF. The chain joins TRBV30 to TRBJ1-1; D unresolved. Germline values: CDR1 GTSNPN, CDR2 SVGIG (reference sequence). The germline V and J ends were trimmed by 5 bases and 0 bases, with 16 bases remaining between them. The CDR3 length is 15 residues.